This T cell receptor beta chain was observed in a study of T cells after yellow fever vaccination. This clonotype was seen repeatedly, ten times or more. A process of 5'RACE template switching, which added a universal primer site and UMIs, was used to make TCR cDNA. Using its own MiXCR run on the 5' RACE reads, TCRdb lists one record per CDR3 protein. The table lists 350,000 to 450,000 distinct CDR3 sequences, roughly 6.2% of them singletons. The sequence came from a man aged 30-40 years who received the YFV17D yellow fever vaccine. Sequencing used PBMCs, obtained 5 days after the yellow fever booster vaccination.

CDR3 residues: CASSLGPSRTEAFF. In DNA form, the CDR3 reads TGTGCCAGCAGCTTAGGCCCTTCGAGAACTGAAGCTTTCTTT. The genes are TRBV7-9 and TRBJ1-1; no clear D gene. Trimming took off 1 base at V and 5 bases at J, with 11 bases between the two ends. CDR3 size: 14 residues. Germline V gene sequence: CDR1 SEHNR, CDR2 FQNEAQ (reference sequence). Filled out from reference TRBV7-9 and TRBJ1-1, the complete variable domain reads DTGVSQNPRHKITKRGQNVTFRCDPISEHNRLYWYRQTLGQGPEFLTYFQNEAQLEKSRLLSDRFSAERPKGSFSTLEIQRTEQGDSAMYLCASSLGPSRTEAFFGQGTRLTVV.